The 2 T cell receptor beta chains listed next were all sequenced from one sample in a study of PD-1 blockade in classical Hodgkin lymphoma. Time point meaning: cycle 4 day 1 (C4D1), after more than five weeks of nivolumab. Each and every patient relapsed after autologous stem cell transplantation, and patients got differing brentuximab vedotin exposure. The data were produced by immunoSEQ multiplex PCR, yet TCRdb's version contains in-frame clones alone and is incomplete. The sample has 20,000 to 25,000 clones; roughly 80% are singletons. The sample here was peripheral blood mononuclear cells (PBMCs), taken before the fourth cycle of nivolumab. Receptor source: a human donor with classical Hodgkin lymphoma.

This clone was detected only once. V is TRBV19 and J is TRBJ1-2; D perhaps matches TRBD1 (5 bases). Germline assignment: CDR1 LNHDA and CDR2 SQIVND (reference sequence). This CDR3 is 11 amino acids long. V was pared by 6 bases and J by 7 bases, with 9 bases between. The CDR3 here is CASSQGGGYTF. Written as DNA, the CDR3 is TGTGCCAGTAGCCAGGGAGGTGGCTACACCTTC.

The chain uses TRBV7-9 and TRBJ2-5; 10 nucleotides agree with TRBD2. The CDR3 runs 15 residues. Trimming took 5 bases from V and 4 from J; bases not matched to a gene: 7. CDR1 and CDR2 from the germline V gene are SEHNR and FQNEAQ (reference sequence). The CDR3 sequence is CASSPGTSVRETQYF. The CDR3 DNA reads TGTGCCAGCAGCCCCGGGACTAGCGTACGAGAGACCCAGTACTTC.